This TCR beta chain was documented in a study of blood T cell repertoires in COVID-19. Study details: COVID-19 samples from acute and convalescent phases originated in the United States, Italy and Spain. Sample material is recorded as cDNA or gDNA derived from T cells, B-cell-depleted T cells, or PBMCs.

In the original workflow: Amplification with reference gene primers provided the estimates of nucleated cell counts. TCRdb keeps only in-frame clones here, not all; method: immunoSEQ multiplex PCR. That table gives V, J and clone size, and the DNA gave D and trimming. The profile shows 180,000 or so clones, around 88% of them singletons. The sample taken for sequencing was peripheral blood. The source of this sequence is a woman aged 30 to 39 with acute or convalescent COVID-19.

The DNA of the CDR3 is TGTGCCTTTTCGGGACAGGCGAACACCGGGGAGCTGTTTTTT. Translated: CAFSGQANTGELFF. The gene calls are TRBV30 and TRBJ2-2; 8 bases agree with TRBD1. The junction had 4 bases not matched to a gene; V was cut back by 7 bases and J by 0 bases. Germline V gene data show CDR1 as GTSNPN and CDR2 as SVGIG (reference sequence). The CDR3 loop spans 14 amino acids.